Reported below is one T cell receptor (beta chain). This clonotype is medium-sized (0.01 to 0.1%), judged from its frequency; no count is recorded. The antigen it recognizes is unknown. From cysteine to phenylalanine, the CDR3 is 15 amino acids long. DNA for this receptor is not on file. CDR1 and CDR2, looked up from the germline V gene, are SGHNT and YENEEA. These data belong to a study of T cell clusters in autoimmune cytopenias (dated by TCRdb to between 2018 and 2021). For the study in its entirety: Among healthy donor controls, the mean age was 56 years, the median age was roughly 63 years, and about 50% of the roughly 40 were female. Autoimmune hepatitis repertoires were compared against more than 20 age- and sex-matched healthy donors. The goal of the study was to find out whether patients with autoimmune cytopenia have a disease-specific immune repertoire signature that could be used as a blood-based biomarker. Alongside healthy, CLL and autoimmune hepatitis controls, autoimmune cytopenia patients had their peripheral blood TRB and IGH repertoires sequenced at active disease and again during treatment follow-up. TRB sequencing reached a median depth of approximately 53,000 reads per sample and yielded a median of about 2,500 distinct TRB clonotypes per sample. For primary cytopenia, approximately 23 age-matched healthy donors were used as controls, and for secondary cytopenia, approximately 13 age-matched CLL patients were used as controls.

General study outcomes and caveats: The GLIPH analysis suggested a lack of physiological T cell clusters in primary autoimmune cytopenia patients, since roughly 50 clusters were exclusive to healthy donors whereas 15 to 20 were exclusive to patients. The T cell clusters were defined only in silico, and the functional role of the clusters was left to be validated experimentally. In the comparison of secondary cytopenia with CLL, the cluster-lack signature was not observed, apparently because the dominant lymphoma-associated repertoire masked the signature. Compared with active autoimmune hepatitis patients, healthy donors had almost three times as many exclusive TRB clusters, a finding consistent with an autoimmunity-wide signature. TRB repertoire shifts, with less even repertoires observed in secondary cytopenia and CLL, were mostly attributed to lymphoma bias rather than autoimmunity.

TRB rearrangements were amplified by multiplex PCR following a touch-down protocol, with the TRB-A and TRB-B primer pools mixed in one tube. Two consecutive PCR reactions with Phusion HS II polymerase added Illumina adapters and sample indices to the amplicons. The amplicons were gel-purified using the NucleoSpin Gel and PCR Clean-up kit, after which quantification was performed by Qubit and quality was checked on an Agilent 2100 Bioanalyzer. Libraries were sequenced on an Illumina MiSeq using 600-cycle, single-indexed, paired-end runs. Under the source paper's analysis protocol: MiXCR version 2.1.12, together with the default MiXCR reference library, was used to align and assemble the TRB reads. A clone was defined by each unique CDR3 nucleotide sequence, and the analysis included only productive sequences with two or more reads. Alpha-parameterized diversity profiles (alpha 0 to 5), including the Shannon (alpha 1) and Simpson (alpha 2) indices, were computed with an R script to assess repertoire diversity. The tcR package was used to compute combinatorial TRB VJ usage, which was then compared between cohorts by principal component analysis with ade4. GLIPH was used to cluster TCRbeta CDR3s in pairs of cohorts matched for age and read depth, and a Wilcoxon test was used to compare cluster frequencies. Following reprocessing of the reads by TCRdb, the data hold one row per CDR3 protein sequence and no DNA is available. The V and J calls follow TCRdb's processing rather than the paper's. The sample's table covers several thousand distinct CDR3 sequences. The ten top clones hold roughly 8.2% of the sample.

For each sample, TRB amplification used approximately 230 ng of peripheral blood genomic DNA, equal to some 37,000 genome equivalents. This sample also appeared in a second study, on T cell repertoires in aging, cancer and after chemotherapy. As the second publication notes: Six donor age groups were covered, ranging from 30 or younger up to 70 or older, and each group contained at least three individuals. TCR repertoires from healthy donor controls were recorded over periods of several months to years and showed clear clonal overlap between repeated samplings. About 8.3 million TCR reads were contained in the full dataset. Compared with age-matched healthy donors, untreated patients with hematological or solid cancers had significantly lower TCR diversity and higher clonality in blood. In healthy donors, the drop in TCR diversity with age came mainly from a loss of richness, whereas in cancer patients a loss of evenness also played a part. In both cancer cohorts, the median generation probability rose over the chemotherapy interval, which suggests that the repertoire was reconstituted through rebound thymic output. The authors noted that the repertoire data do not allow conclusions about immunological memory after chemotherapy. Peripheral blood TCR beta repertoires from healthy donors and cancer patients were profiled to examine immunoaging and T cell reconstitution after chemotherapy. The cohort comprised some 220 cancer patients, some 90 with hematological and approximately 120 with solid cancers, plus 95 healthy donors as a reference group. TRB sequences were processed with MiXCR versions 2.12 and 3.0.5. The repertoire metrics were Shannon diversity, evenness, clonality (defined as one minus evenness), and alpha-parameterized diversity profiles covering alpha 0 to 5. The IGoR algorithm was used to compute generation probabilities of clones in paired pre- and post-chemotherapy samples.

Recombination linked TRBV11-3 to TRBJ2-1. The specimen was peripheral blood. The receptor was isolated from a human donor in good health. The CDR3 here reads CASSLDRQSYNEQFF. The full variable domain, with segments outside the CDR3 supplied by the reference TRBV11-3 and TRBJ2-1 proteins, appears as EAGVVQSPRYKIIEKKQPVAFWCNPISGHNTLYWYLQNLGQGPELLIRYENEEAVDDSQLPKDRFSAERLKGVDSTLKIQPAELGDSAVYLCASSLDRQSYNEQFFGPGTRLTVL.